The table lists the clone carrying this TCR beta chain with a count of one. Its antigen is still unknown. Blood samples were obtained at baseline, cycle 4 day 1, and cycle 7 day 1. This entry is derived from a study of OX40 agonist ivuxolimab in advanced cancers. Overall study: The study treated patients with ivuxolimab, an agonistic anti-OX40 (CD134) antibody. Checkpoint inhibitors had been given previously to approximately 40% of patients.

Study-wide results and caveats: Among the lowest peripheral clonal expansion occurred in 0.1-3.0 mg/kg partial responders.

The V gene lost 2 bases and the J gene lost 8 bases, with 10 bases spanning the gap. Germline V gives CDR1 SGHNT, CDR2 YYREEE (reference sequence). This CDR3 has 12 amino acids. Profiled with immunoSEQ multiplex PCR; TCRdb holds only in-frame clones, not every one. The sample has about 61,000 clones; 82% are singletons. The sample was CD4+ or CD8+ T cells sorted from blood, taken in a trial of the OX40 agonist ivuxolimab. The chain carries TRBV5-4 and TRBJ1-2; D perhaps matches TRBD1 (5 bases). This TCR came from an adult with an advanced solid tumor such as melanoma, head and neck, liver or kidney cancer. The CDR3 here is CASSFEGWGYTF. The DNA of the CDR3 is TGTGCCAGCAGCTTTGAGGGGTGGGGCTACACCTTC.